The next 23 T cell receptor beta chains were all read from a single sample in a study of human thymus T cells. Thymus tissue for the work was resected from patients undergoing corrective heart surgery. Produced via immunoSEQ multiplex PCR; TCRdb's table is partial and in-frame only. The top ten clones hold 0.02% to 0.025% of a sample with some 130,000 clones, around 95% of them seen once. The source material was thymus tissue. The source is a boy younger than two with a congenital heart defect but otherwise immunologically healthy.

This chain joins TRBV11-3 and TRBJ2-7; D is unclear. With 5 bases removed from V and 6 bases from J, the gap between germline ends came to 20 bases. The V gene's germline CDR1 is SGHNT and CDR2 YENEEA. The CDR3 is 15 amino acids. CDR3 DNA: TGTGCCAGCAGCGTCGACGTTGACGGTAAGGGCGAGCAGTACTTC. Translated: CASSVDVDGKGEQYF.

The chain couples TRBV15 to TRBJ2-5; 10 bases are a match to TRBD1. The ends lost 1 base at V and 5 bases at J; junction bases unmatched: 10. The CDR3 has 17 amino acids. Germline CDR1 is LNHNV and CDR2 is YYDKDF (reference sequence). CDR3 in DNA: TGTGCCACCAGCAGAGTGAGCCGGGACAGGGGATGGGAGACCCAGTACTTC. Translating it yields CATSRVSRDRGWETQYF. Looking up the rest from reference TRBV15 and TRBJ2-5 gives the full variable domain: DAMVIQNPRYQVTQFGKPVTLSCSQTLNHNVMYWYQQKSSQAPKLLFHYYDKDFNNEADTPDNFQSRRPNTSFCFLDIRSPGLGDTAMYLCATSRVSRDRGWETQYFGPGTRLLVL.

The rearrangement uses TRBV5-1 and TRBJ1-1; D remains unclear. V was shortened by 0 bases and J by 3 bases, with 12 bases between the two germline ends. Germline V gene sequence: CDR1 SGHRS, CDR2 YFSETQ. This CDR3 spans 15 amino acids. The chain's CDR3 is CASSLAAYEDTEAFF. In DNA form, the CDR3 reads TGCGCCAGCAGCTTGGCGGCCTACGAGGACACTGAAGCTTTCTTT.

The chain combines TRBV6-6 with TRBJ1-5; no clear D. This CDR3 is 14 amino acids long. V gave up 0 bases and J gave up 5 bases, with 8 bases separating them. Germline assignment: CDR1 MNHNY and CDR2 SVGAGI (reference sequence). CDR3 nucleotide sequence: TGTGCCAGCAGTTACTCTTCGGCATATCAGCCCCAGCATTTT. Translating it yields CASSYSSAYQPQHF.

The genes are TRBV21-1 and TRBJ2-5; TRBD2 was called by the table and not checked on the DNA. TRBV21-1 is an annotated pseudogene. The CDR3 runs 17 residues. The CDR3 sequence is CASSTPGLAGAGETQYF. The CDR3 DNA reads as TGTGCCAGCAGCACCCCGGGACTAGCGGGGGCCGGGGAGACCCAGTACTTC.

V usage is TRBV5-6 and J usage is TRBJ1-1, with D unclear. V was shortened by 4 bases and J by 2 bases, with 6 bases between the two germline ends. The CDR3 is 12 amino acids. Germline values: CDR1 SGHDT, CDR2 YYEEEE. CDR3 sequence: CASSLLNTEAFF. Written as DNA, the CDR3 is TGTGCCAGCAGCCTACTTAACACTGAAGCTTTCTTT.

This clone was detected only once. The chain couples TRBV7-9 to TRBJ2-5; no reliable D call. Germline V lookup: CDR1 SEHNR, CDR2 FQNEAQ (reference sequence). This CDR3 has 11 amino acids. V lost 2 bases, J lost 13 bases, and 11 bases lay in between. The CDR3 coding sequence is TGTGCCAGCAGCTTAACGGAAGATGGGTACTTC. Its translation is CASSLTEDGYF.

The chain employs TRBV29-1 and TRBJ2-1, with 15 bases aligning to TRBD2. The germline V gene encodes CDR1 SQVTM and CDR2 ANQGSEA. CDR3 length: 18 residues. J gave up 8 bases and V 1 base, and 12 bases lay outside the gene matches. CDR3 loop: CSVEGTSGGAFIDHEQFF. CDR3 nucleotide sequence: TGCAGCGTTGAAGGGACTAGCGGGGGGGCCTTTATCGACCATGAGCAGTTCTTC.

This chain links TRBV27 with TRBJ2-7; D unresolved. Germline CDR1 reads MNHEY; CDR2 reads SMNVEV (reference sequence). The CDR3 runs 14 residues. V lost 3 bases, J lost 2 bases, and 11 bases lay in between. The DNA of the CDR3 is TGTGCCAGCAGTTTCGGTGGTAGGGCCTACGAGCAGTACTTC. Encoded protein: CASSFGGRAYEQYF.

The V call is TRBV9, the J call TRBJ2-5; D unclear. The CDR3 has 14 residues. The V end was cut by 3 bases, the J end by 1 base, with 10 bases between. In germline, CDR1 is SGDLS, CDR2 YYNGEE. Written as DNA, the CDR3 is TGTGCCAGCAGCGCGTGGGGTTTCCAAGAGACCCAGTACTTC. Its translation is CASSAWGFQETQYF.

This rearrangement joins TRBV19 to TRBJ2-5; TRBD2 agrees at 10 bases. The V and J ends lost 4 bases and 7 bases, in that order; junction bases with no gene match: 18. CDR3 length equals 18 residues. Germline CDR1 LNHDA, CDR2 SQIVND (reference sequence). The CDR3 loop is CASSTSWVAGGPQSTQYF. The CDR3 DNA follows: TGTGCCAGTAGTACCTCCTGGGTAGCGGGGGGCCCCCAGTCGACCCAGTACTTC.

In DNA, the CDR3 is TGTGCCAGCAGCCAAGATGGGCACCCTAACACTGAAGCTTTCTTT. It codes for CASSQDGHPNTEAFF. The chain joins TRBV14 to TRBJ1-1, with unresolved D. The germline V gene has CDR1 SGHDN and CDR2 FVKESK. Trimming took off 0 bases at V and 2 bases at J, with 10 bases between the two ends. This CDR3 has 15 residues.

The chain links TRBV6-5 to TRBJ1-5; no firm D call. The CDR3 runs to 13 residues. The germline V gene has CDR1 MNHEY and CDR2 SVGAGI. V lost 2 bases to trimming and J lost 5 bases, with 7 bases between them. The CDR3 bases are TGTGCCAGCAGTTACAAGGGTGATCAGCCCCAGCATTTT. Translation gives CASSYKGDQPQHF.

DNA for the CDR3: TGTGCCAGCAGCTTACTGGGGGGGGTCCACAATGAGCAGTTCTTC. It codes for CASSLLGGVHNEQFF. This rearrangement joins TRBV7-8 to TRBJ2-1; TRBD2 aligns across 7 bases. Looked up from germline, CDR1 is SGHVS and CDR2 is FQNEAQ. The CDR3 is 15 residues long. V lost 2 bases to trimming and J lost 5 bases; unmatched junction nucleotides: 6.

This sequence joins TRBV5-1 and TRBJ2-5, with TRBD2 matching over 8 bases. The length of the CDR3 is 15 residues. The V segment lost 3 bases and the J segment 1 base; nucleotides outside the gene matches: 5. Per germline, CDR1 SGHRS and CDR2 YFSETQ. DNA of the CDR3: TGCGCCAGCAGCTCCCGGGGGGGATTCCAAGAGACCCAGTACTTC. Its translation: CASSSRGGFQETQYF.

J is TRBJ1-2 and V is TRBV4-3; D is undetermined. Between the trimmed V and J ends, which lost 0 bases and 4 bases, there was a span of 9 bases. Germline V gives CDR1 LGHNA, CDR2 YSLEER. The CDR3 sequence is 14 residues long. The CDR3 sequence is CASSQEVDSYGYTF. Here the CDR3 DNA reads TGCGCCAGCAGCCAAGAGGTGGACTCCTATGGCTACACCTTC.

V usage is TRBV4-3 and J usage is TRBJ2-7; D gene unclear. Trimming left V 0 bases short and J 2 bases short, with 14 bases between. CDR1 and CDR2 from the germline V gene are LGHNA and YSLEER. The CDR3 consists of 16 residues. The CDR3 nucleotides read TGCGCCAGCAGCCAAGATTTATCGCAGGACCCCTACGAGCAGTACTTC. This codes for CASSQDLSQDPYEQYF.

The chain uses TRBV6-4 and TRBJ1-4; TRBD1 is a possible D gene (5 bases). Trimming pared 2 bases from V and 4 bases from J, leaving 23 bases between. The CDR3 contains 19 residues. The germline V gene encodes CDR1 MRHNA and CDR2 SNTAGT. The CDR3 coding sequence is TGTGCCAGCAGTGACAATGTAGGGGTCCCACGGACCTTTAATGAAAAACTGTTTTTT. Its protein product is CASSDNVGVPRTFNEKLFF.

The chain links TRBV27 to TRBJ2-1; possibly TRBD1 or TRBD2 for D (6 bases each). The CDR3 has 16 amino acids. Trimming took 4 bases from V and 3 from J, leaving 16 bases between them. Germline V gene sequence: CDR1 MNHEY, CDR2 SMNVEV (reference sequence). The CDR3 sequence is CASSSQAGQVYNEQFF. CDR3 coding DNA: TGTGCCAGCAGTTCCCAGGCGGGACAAGTCTACAATGAGCAGTTCTTC.

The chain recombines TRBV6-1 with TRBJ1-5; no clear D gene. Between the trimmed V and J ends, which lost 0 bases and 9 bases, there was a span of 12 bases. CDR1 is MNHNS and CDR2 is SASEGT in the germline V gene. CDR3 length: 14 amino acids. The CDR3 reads CASSEARRVRPQHF. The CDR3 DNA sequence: TGTGCCAGCAGTGAAGCGCGACGGGTTCGGCCCCAGCATTTT.

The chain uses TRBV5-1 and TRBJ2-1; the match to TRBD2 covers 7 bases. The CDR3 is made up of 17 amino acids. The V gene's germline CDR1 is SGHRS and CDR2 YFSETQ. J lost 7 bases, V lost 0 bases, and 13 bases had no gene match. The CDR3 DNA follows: TGCGCCAGCAGCTTGGCCGGTGGCAGGGAGGGTGGGAATGAGCAGTTCTTC. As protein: CASSLAGGREGGNEQFF.

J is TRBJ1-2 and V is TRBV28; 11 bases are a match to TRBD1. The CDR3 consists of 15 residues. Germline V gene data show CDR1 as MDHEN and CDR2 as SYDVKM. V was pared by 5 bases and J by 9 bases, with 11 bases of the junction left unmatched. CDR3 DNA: TGTGCCAGCAGTGTTCCGGGACAGGGGGTTTCTCGCTACACCTTC. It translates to CASSVPGQGVSRYTF.

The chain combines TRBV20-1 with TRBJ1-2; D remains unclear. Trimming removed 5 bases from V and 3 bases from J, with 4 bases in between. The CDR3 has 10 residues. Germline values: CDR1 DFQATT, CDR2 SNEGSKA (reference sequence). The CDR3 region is CSARHYGYTF. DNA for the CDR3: TGCAGTGCTCGGCACTATGGCTACACCTTC.